A single sample is the source of the 24 T cell receptor beta chains below, sequenced in a study of response to subunit inactivated influenza vaccine (dated by TCRdb to 2016 to 2019). The method behind the library was RT-PCR. Reads for this sample came from an Illumina HiSeq 2500. TCRdb itself trimmed the public reads at Q25 with fastp, ran MiXCR and retained productive beta chains. Each entry merges the rows of one CDR3 protein and shows their most common DNA and genes. The sample contains a few hundred thousand distinct CDR3 sequences, 21% of them found a single time. The ten biggest clones cover roughly 10% of the sample. The sample was PBMCs from blood, taken approximately 20 months after vaccination. The origin of the receptors is a man aged 50 to 69 who received an inactivated influenza vaccine. Donor details come from another sample of the same person, matched by shared clones.

A few counts support this clonotype. The rearrangement uses TRBV25-1 and TRBJ2-2; a possible D gene is TRBD2 (7 bases). Germline values: CDR1 MGHDK, CDR2 SYGVNS. V lost 3 bases, J lost 4 bases, and 15 bases lay in between. This CDR3 contains 16 residues. The CDR3 DNA is TGTGCCAGCAGTGACCTACAGGGCGGGGGCACCGGGGAGCTGTTTTTT. The encoded protein is CASSDLQGGGTGELFF.

The gene calls are TRBV19 and TRBJ1-5; D is unclear. Per the germline V gene, CDR1 is LNHDA and CDR2 is SQIVND (reference sequence). The CDR3 spans 19 residues. Trimming left V 5 bases short and J 0 bases short, with 23 bases between. The CDR3 nucleotides read TGTGCCAGTAGTGGAACTTGGACGCTCGCCAGTTATAGCAATCAGCCCCAGCATTTT. Translation: CASSGTWTLASYSNQPQHF.

This clonotype was recorded a few times. This rearrangement joins TRBV7-6 to TRBJ2-3, with D uncertain. The length of the CDR3 is 15 residues. Germline CDR1 is SGHVS and CDR2 is FNYEAQ. V was clipped by 4 bases and J by 3 bases, with 14 bases between them. CDR3 sequence: CASSYTGSRTDTQYF. In DNA, the CDR3 is TGTGCCAGCAGCTATACGGGTTCGAGGACAGATACGCAGTATTTT.

This clonotype was counted ten times or more. V gene TRBV3-1 combines with J gene TRBJ1-1, with TRBD1 identical over 7 bases. The CDR3 has 19 residues. The germline CDR1 and CDR2 sequences are LGHDT and YNNKEL (reference sequence). Unmatched junction bases numbered 17, after V lost 4 bases and J lost 0 bases. The DNA of the CDR3 is TGTGCCAGCAGCCGACTCCTGAAGACAGGGACTTCCATGAACACTGAAGCTTTCTTT. This codes for CASSRLLKTGTSMNTEAFF.

The chain links TRBV28 to TRBJ1-2, with D unresolved. The CDR3 sequence is 13 residues long. The germline V and J ends were trimmed by 3 bases and 4 bases, with 9 bases remaining between them. Germline-derived CDR1 and CDR2 are MDHEN and SYDVKM. CDR3 residues: CASSFIGSYGYTF. CDR3 DNA sequence: TGTGCCAGCAGTTTTATAGGGAGCTATGGCTACACCTTC.

This clonotype came up once. The chain couples TRBV15 to TRBJ2-4; D gene unclear. With 0 bases removed from V and 1 base from J, the gap between germline ends came to 13 bases. The CDR3 is 17 residues long. Germline assignment: CDR1 LNHNV and CDR2 YYDKDF (reference sequence). Here the CDR3 reads CATSREDKAGAKNIQYF. CDR3 coding DNA: TGTGCCACCAGCAGAGAAGACAAAGCCGGCGCCAAAAACATTCAGTACTTC.

The rearrangement joins TRBV10-3 to TRBJ2-1, with D possibly TRBD2 on 6 matching bases. Germline V gene sequence: CDR1 ENHRY, CDR2 SYGVKD. V dropped 6 bases and J dropped 2 bases, with 8 bases sitting between them. The CDR3 is made up of 13 amino acids. The CDR3 DNA is TGTGCCATCAGGGAGGGCCCCTACAATGAGCAGTTCTTC. As protein: CAIREGPYNEQFF.

The chain employs TRBV9 and TRBJ2-2; TRBD1 might be the D (5 bases). Trimming pared 6 bases from V and 1 base from J, leaving 10 bases between. CDR1 SGDLS and CDR2 YYNGEE come from the germline V gene. The CDR3 is 14 residues long. The CDR3 loop is CASTLGQNTGELFF. The CDR3 coding sequence is TGTGCCAGCACCCTAGGACAGAACACCGGGGAGCTGTTTTTT.

This clonotype has just a few counts. The chain recombines TRBV29-1 with TRBJ1-4; TRBD1 agrees at 9 bases. This CDR3 contains 13 residues. The germline V gene encodes CDR1 SQVTM and CDR2 ANQGSEA. Trimming cost V 7 bases and J 8 bases; bases outside gene matches: 8. CDR3 sequence (DNA): TGCAGCGCACAGACCGGGACAGGGGAAAAACTGTTTTTT. This encodes CSAQTGTGEKLFF. Supplemented by reference TRBV29-1 and TRBJ1-4, the full variable domain reads SAVISQKPSRDICQRGTSLTIQCQVDSQVTMMFWYRQQPGQSLTLIATANQGSEATYESGFVIDKFPISRPNLTFSTLTVSNMSPEDSSIYLCSAQTGTGEKLFFGSGTQLSVL.

The rearrangement joins TRBV9 to TRBJ2-1; TRBD2 aligns across 7 bases. The V and J ends lost 0 bases and 7 bases, in that order; junction bases with no gene match: 4. CDR3 size: 14 residues. Looked up from germline, CDR1 is SGDLS and CDR2 is YYNGEE. DNA of the CDR3: TGTGCCAGCAGCGTAGGGGCGGGAGAGAATGAGCAGTTCTTC. This sequence encodes CASSVGAGENEQFF.

This clonotype has a handful of counts. The rearrangement joins TRBV12-3 or TRBV12-4 to TRBJ1-2; D ambiguous. V was pared by 5 bases and J by 7 bases, with 8 bases between. The CDR3 totals 11 residues. The CDR3 DNA is TGTGCCAGCAGTACCAGGAGTGGCTACACCTTC. This gives the protein CASSTRSGYTF.

This clonotype was picked up many times. The J gene is TRBJ1-2, the V gene TRBV12-3 or TRBV12-4; D perhaps matches TRBD1 (6 bases). The V gene lost 2 bases and the J gene lost 6 bases, with 10 bases spanning the gap. This CDR3 is built from 13 residues. Here the CDR3 DNA reads TGTGCCAGCAGTTTATACAGGGCCCATGGCTACACCTTC. It encodes CASSLYRAHGYTF.

Only a few counts were recorded for this clonotype. The chain recombines TRBV30 with TRBJ2-7; TRBD2 matches 7 bases. The V segment lost 0 bases and the J segment 0 bases; nucleotides outside the gene matches: 8. Germline values: CDR1 GTSNPN, CDR2 SVGIG (reference sequence). There are 16 residues in the CDR3. CDR3: CAWSVRNGRFSYEQYF. Written as DNA, the CDR3 is TGTGCCTGGAGTGTTCGGAACGGGAGGTTCTCCTACGAGCAGTACTTC.

This clonotype was observed a handful of times. The V and J genes are TRBV30 and TRBJ1-6, with D uncertain. Germline V CDR1 and CDR2: GTSNPN, SVGIG (reference sequence). The V and J ends lost 3 bases and 7 bases respectively, with 13 bases between them. The CDR3 consists of 14 residues. The CDR3 nucleotides read TGTGCCTGGAGCGACAAGGGTGTGAATTCACCCCTCCACTTT. Its translation is CAWSDKGVNSPLHF.

V usage is TRBV7-9 and J usage is TRBJ2-3, with a possible D match to TRBD1 (6 bases). From germline, CDR1 is SEHNR and CDR2 FQNEAQ (reference sequence). V lost 3 bases and J 4 bases, leaving 11 bases between the germline ends. The length of the CDR3 is 14 residues. CDR3 sequence (DNA): TGTGCCAGCAGCTTCGCACAGGGAGCAGATACGCAGTATTTT. This codes for CASSFAQGADTQYF.

V gene TRBV12-3 or TRBV12-4 combines with J gene TRBJ2-1; 7 bases are shared with TRBD2. Trimming cost V 0 bases and J 9 bases; bases outside gene matches: 2. This CDR3 region has 13 residues. The CDR3 region is CASSLAGGLEQFF. Here the CDR3 DNA reads TGTGCCAGCAGTTTAGCGGGAGGGCTTGAGCAGTTCTTC.

Points on this clonotype: The junction shows a germline mismatch at one end, possibly a read error. DNA of the CDR3: TGTGCCAGCAGCCGGGACAGGGCTGACTATGGCCACACCTTC. This gives the protein CASSRDRADYGHTF. The rearrangement links TRBV4-2 to TRBJ1-2, with TRBD1 matching over 9 bases. The CDR3 length is 14 residues. Germline CDR1 is LGHNA and CDR2 is YNFKEQ.

This clonotype showed up just a few times. The chain combines TRBV18 with TRBJ1-4; weak D call: TRBD1 (5 bases). The ends were cut back, 4 bases at V and 7 bases at J, with 19 bases in the middle. This CDR3 region has 16 residues. Germline V gene data show CDR1 as KGHSH and CDR2 as LQKENI. The chain's CDR3 is CASSLESSGVREKLFF. CDR3 coding DNA: TGTGCCAGCTCACTTGAGTCGTCGGGGGTCCGTGAAAAACTGTTTTTT.

This clonotype was counted at least ten times. V gene TRBV24-1 combines with J gene TRBJ1-5, with 9 bases lining up with TRBD1. This CDR3 has 14 amino acids. From germline, CDR1 is KGHDR and CDR2 SFDVKD. V gave up 9 bases and J gave up 0 bases; unmatched junction bases: 2. The CDR3 protein is CATGTGYSNQPQHF. CDR3 DNA sequence: TGTGCCACCGGGACAGGGTATAGCAATCAGCCCCAGCATTTT.

This chain's CDR3 is CASKSGSTDTQYF. CDR3 bases: TGTGCCAGCAAGTCTGGGAGCACAGATACGCAGTATTTT. The rearrangement uses TRBV7-9 and TRBJ2-3, with D unclear. Trimming removed 7 bases from V and 0 bases from J, with 8 bases in between. This CDR3 has 13 residues. Germline V gives CDR1 SEHNR, CDR2 FQNEAQ (reference sequence).

Many counts were recorded for this clonotype. This chain links TRBV6-5 with TRBJ1-5; no firm D call. The CDR3 has 13 amino acids. V was pared by 3 bases and J by 5 bases, with 8 bases between. Germline values: CDR1 MNHEY, CDR2 SVGAGI. The CDR3, as DNA: TGTGCCAGCAGTTATCGGAGAGATCAGCCCCAGCATTTT. This codes for CASSYRRDQPQHF.

This clonotype was seen more than once but under ten times. The gene calls are TRBV5-1 and TRBJ1-1; TRBD1 matches at 10 bases. J was trimmed by 8 bases and V by 2 bases; bases with no gene match: 9. CDR3 length: 15 residues. Germline V lookup: CDR1 SGHRS, CDR2 YFSETQ. The CDR3 DNA sequence: TGCGCCAGCAGCTTAAAAGGGACAGGGGCCTCAGAAGCTTTCTTT. This encodes CASSLKGTGASEAFF.

The chain carries TRBV20-1 and TRBJ2-2; D call uncertain. Germline CDR1 is DFQATT and CDR2 is SNEGSKA (reference sequence). The CDR3 covers 15 residues. Trimming removed 6 bases at V and 4 bases at J, with 18 bases between. DNA of the CDR3: TGCAGTGCCAACCCGGTTGGGGTGGGCACCGGGGAGCTGTTTTTT. Protein: CSANPVGVGTGELFF.

There are many counts of this clonotype. The V gene is TRBV9, the J gene TRBJ1-5; possible D gene TRBD1, 5 bases. The length of the CDR3 is 15 residues. Germline CDR1 reads SGDLS; CDR2 reads YYNGEE. Trimming cost V 0 bases and J 1 base, with 8 bases left between them. CDR3 DNA sequence: TGTGCCAGCAGCGTAGCGGGGGGGAGCAATCAGCCCCAGCATTTT. Its protein is CASSVAGGSNQPQHF.